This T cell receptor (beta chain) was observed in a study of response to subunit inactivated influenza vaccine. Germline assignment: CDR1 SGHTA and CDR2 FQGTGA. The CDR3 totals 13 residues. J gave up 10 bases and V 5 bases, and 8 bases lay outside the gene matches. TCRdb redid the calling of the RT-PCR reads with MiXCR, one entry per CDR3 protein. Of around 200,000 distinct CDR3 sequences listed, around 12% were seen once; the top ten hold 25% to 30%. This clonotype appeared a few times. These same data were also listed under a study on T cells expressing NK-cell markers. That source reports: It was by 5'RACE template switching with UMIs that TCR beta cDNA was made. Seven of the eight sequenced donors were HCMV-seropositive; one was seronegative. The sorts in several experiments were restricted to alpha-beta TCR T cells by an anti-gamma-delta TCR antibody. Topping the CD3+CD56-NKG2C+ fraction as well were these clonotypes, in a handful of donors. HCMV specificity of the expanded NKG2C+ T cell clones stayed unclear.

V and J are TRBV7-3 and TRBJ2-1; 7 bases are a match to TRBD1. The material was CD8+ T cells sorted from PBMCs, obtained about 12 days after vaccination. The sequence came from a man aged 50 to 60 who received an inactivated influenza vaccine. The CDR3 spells CASSIGLGGEQFF. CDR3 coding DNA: TGTGCCAGCAGCATAGGGCTAGGGGGCGAGCAGTTCTTC.